This T cell receptor (beta chain) derives from a study of CD4 T cells in relation to SARS-CoV-2 and coronaviruses. Trimming stripped 7 bases from V and 1 base from J, with 8 bases between. The CDR3 consists of 12 residues. The V gene's germline CDR1 is SGHRS and CDR2 YFSETQ. TCRdb keeps only in-frame clones here, not all; method: immunoSEQ multiplex PCR. The table lists 20,000 to 25,000 clones, 72% of them singletons. CD4+ T cells from unexposed donors were obtained before the COVID-19 pandemic (2011-2018). CD4+ T cells were isolated from the cells after 10 days of culture. For this clone: Its specificity is not known.

The sample was CD4+ T cells from PBMCs, cultured in vitro. V usage is TRBV5-1 and J usage is TRBJ1-1, with D unclear. The sequence was collected from a human donor in good health. In nucleotides, the CDR3 is TGCGCCAGCTCCTCAAGGAACACTGAAGCTTTCTTT. This gives the protein CASSSRNTEAFF.